This T cell receptor beta chain was observed in a study of vaccination effects on CD4 cells after COVID-19. V was trimmed by 3 bases and J by 1 base, leaving 19 bases between them. This CDR3 region has 17 residues. Germline V gene sequence: CDR1 SGDLS, CDR2 YYNGEE. Before sequencing, viral peptide pools were used by the ViraFEST assay to expand antigen-specific CD4+ T cells. Isolating CD4+ T cells followed roughly ten days of culture. Vaccinated recipients, who were negative for nucleocapsid antibodies, had no history of SARS-CoV-2 infection. Cultures of fewer than 2.5 million PBMC per well contained about 10 IU/ml IL-2 plus 10 ug/ml peptides. Half-medium replacement with IL-2 medium occurred on days 3 and 7. Study-wide points: Just 1 of 255 vaccine-induced clones in healthy recipients was cross-reactive. In the late period after vaccination, infection- and vaccine-induced clones contracted markedly.

Measured with immunoSEQ multiplex PCR; TCRdb has only the in-frame clones, and not every one. The table lists some 41,000 clones, roughly 62% of them singletons. Concerning this clone itself: What it binds is unknown.

The clonotype comes from a human donor who received a COVID-19 vaccine. J is TRBJ1-1 and V is TRBV9, with D possibly TRBD1 on 5 matching bases. Sample: CD4+ T cells from PBMCs cultured with HCoV-OC43 spike peptides, taken before COVID-19 vaccination. Described subset: HCoV-OC43 spike overlapping peptide pool stimulation. CDR3 nucleotide sequence: TGTGCCAGCAGCGAGGCCCAGGGCTCCGCGTGGAACACTGAAGCTTTCTTT. Its protein product is CASSEAQGSAWNTEAFF. The variable domain in full, completed from reference TRBV9 and TRBJ1-1, reads DSGVTQTPKHLITATGQRVTLRCSPRSGDLSVYWYQQSLDQGLQFLIQYYNGEERAKGNILERFSAQQFPDLHSELNLSSLELGDSALYFCASSEAQGSAWNTEAFFGQGTRLTVV.